The 27 T cell receptor beta chains below were found in one sample sequenced in a study of CD8 T cells in Susac syndrome. Random hexamers were used to reverse transcribe roughly 0.45 to 1 ug of RNA. TCRdb analysed the immunoSEQ multiplex PCR reads with MiXCR anew, one entry per CDR3 protein. Of approximately 230,000 distinct CDR3 sequences listed, 90% to 95% are singletons. The sequenced sample was CD4+ T cells from PBMCs. These receptors were obtained from a human donor with multiple sclerosis.

The chain joins TRBV6-5 to TRBJ1-2, with TRBD1 as a possible D gene (6 bases). V shed 8 bases and J shed 7 bases, with 11 bases lying between them. CDR3 length: 11 residues. Germline loops: CDR1 MNHEY, CDR2 SVGAGI. The CDR3 loop is CASVGTSGYTF. CDR3 DNA: TGTGCCAGCGTTGGGACAAGTGGCTACACCTTC.

V gene TRBV14 combines with J gene TRBJ2-7; D may be TRBD2 (6 bases). V dropped 0 bases and J dropped 2 bases, with 11 bases sitting between them. Per germline, CDR1 SGHDN and CDR2 FVKESK. This CDR3 has 15 amino acids. CDR3 residues: CASSQELRGPYEQYF. CDR3 nucleotide sequence: TGTGCCAGCAGCCAAGAACTGCGGGGACCCTACGAGCAGTACTTC.

The rearrangement uses TRBV27 and TRBJ2-6; D unresolved. The CDR3 is 18 residues long. Trimming stripped 0 bases from V and 2 bases from J, with 14 bases between. Germline V lookup: CDR1 MNHEY, CDR2 SMNVEV (reference sequence). The CDR3 DNA follows: TGTGCCAGCAGTTTATCTGGCCGGGCCCCCGCTGGGGCCAACGTCCTGACTTTC. Amino acids: CASSLSGRAPAGANVLTF.

The V gene is TRBV27, the J gene TRBJ1-5; D gene uncertain. This CDR3 is built from 13 residues. Trimming pared 2 bases from V and 8 bases from J, leaving 10 bases between. From germline, CDR1 is MNHEY and CDR2 SMNVEV (reference sequence). The CDR3 bases are TGTGCCAGCAGTTTAGACGGGATGAAGCCCCAGCATTTT. Its translation: CASSLDGMKPQHF.

Here the CDR3 reads CSVDGEGQFF. CDR3 nucleotides: TGCAGCGTTGATGGAGAAGGGCAGTTCTTC. The chain couples TRBV29-1 to TRBJ2-1; D is unresolved. CDR1 and CDR2 from the germline V gene are SQVTM and ANQGSEA. Trimming took off 3 bases at V and 12 bases at J, with 9 bases between the two ends. The CDR3 is made up of 10 amino acids.

The gene calls are TRBV6-5 and TRBJ1-1; no reliable D call. V lost 6 bases to trimming and J lost 6 bases, with 11 bases between them. The CDR3 length is 12 residues. Germline V lookup: CDR1 MNHEY, CDR2 SVGAGI. The CDR3 bases are TGTGCCAGCAGGGGATCTACGGCTGAAGCTTTCTTT. It codes for CASRGSTAEAFF.

Only one count was recorded for this clonotype. This rearrangement joins TRBV3-1 to TRBJ1-5; perhaps TRBD1 as D (5 bases). V was clipped by 0 bases and J by 3 bases, with 12 bases between them. The CDR3 runs to 16 residues. Germline V lookup: CDR1 LGHDT, CDR2 YNNKEL (reference sequence). CDR3 in DNA: TGTGCCAGCAGCCAAGAGGGGGGACTGAACAATCAGCCCCAGCATTTT. Translation: CASSQEGGLNNQPQHF.

J is TRBJ2-6 and V is TRBV4-1; 7 nucleotides match TRBD2. The V and J ends lost 2 bases and 3 bases, in that order; junction bases with no gene match: 4. The CDR3 extends over 16 amino acids. The germline V gene has CDR1 MGHRA and CDR2 YSYEKL. Here the CDR3 reads CASSQLAGVGANVLTF. CDR3 coding DNA: TGCGCCAGCAGCCAACTGGCGGGAGTTGGGGCCAACGTCCTGACTTTC.

J is TRBJ2-7 and V is TRBV3-1; D is unclear. The CDR3 sequence is 12 residues long. V lost 6 bases and J 2 bases, leaving 8 bases between the germline ends. Germline CDR1 reads LGHDT; CDR2 reads YNNKEL (reference sequence). This CDR3 reads CASRNEAYEQYF. Written as DNA, the CDR3 is TGTGCCAGCAGAAACGAGGCCTACGAGCAGTACTTC.

This chain uses TRBV11-2 with TRBJ2-3, with 8 bases aligning to TRBD1. V lost 5 bases, J lost 0 bases, and 7 bases stayed unmatched. This CDR3 has 16 amino acids. Per the germline V gene, CDR1 is SGHAT and CDR2 is FQNNGV. As DNA, the CDR3 is TGTGCCAGCAGCCAGCGACAGGGGCTCAGCACAGATACGCAGTATTTT. Its translation: CASSQRQGLSTDTQYF.

This clonotype appeared a single time. This chain connects TRBV30 to TRBJ2-1; a weak D match, TRBD2 (5 bases). The CDR3 consists of 17 residues. The ends were cut back, 4 bases at V and 5 bases at J, with 24 bases in the middle. Germline CDR1 is GTSNPN and CDR2 is SVGIG (reference sequence). This chain's CDR3 is CAWNHFRGSRGNNEQFF. For the CDR3, the DNA is TGTGCCTGGAACCATTTCCGGGGAAGCCGAGGGAACAATGAGCAGTTCTTC.

The rearrangement uses TRBV5-1 and TRBJ2-3, with 8 bases that match TRBD2. Germline-derived CDR1 and CDR2 are SGHRS and YFSETQ. J lost 8 bases, V lost 7 bases, and 18 bases had no gene match. The CDR3 is 16 amino acids. The CDR3 DNA is TGCGCCAGCTTTACGCCCAGCGGGGGACCTAACGGTACGCAGTATTTT. Its translation is CASFTPSGGPNGTQYF.

J is TRBJ1-2 and V is TRBV27; 11 nucleotides line up with TRBD1. Germline loops: CDR1 MNHEY, CDR2 SMNVEV (reference sequence). The CDR3 consists of 15 residues. After removal of 5 bases from V and 4 bases from J, the junction contained 6 bases not matched to a gene. The CDR3 DNA sequence: TGTGCCAGCAGTCTCGGGACAGGGGGACCCTATGGCTACACCTTC. Translating gives CASSLGTGGPYGYTF.

The rearrangement links TRBV19 to TRBJ1-4; TRBD1 is a possible D gene (6 bases). The germline CDR1 and CDR2 sequences are LNHDA and SQIVND (reference sequence). Trimming removed 3 bases at V and 8 bases at J, with 7 bases between. This CDR3 comprises 12 residues. DNA for the CDR3: TGTGCCAGTAGTATGACAGGAGAAAAACTGTTTTTT. Encoded protein: CASSMTGEKLFF.

V gene TRBV24-1 combines with J gene TRBJ2-7; TRBD2 is a possible D gene (7 bases). The CDR3 has 14 amino acids. Per the germline V gene, CDR1 is KGHDR and CDR2 is SFDVKD. V dropped 3 bases and J dropped 9 bases, with 17 bases sitting between them. CDR3 sequence reads: CATSDHRGGPAQYF. The CDR3 DNA reads TGTGCCACCAGTGATCACCGCGGGGGCCCCGCGCAGTACTTC.

This sequence joins TRBV19 and TRBJ2-5; D unclear. This CDR3 spans 13 amino acids. Per the germline V gene, CDR1 is LNHDA and CDR2 is SQIVND (reference sequence). With 3 bases removed from V and 4 bases from J, the gap between germline ends came to 9 bases. As DNA, the CDR3 is TGTGCCAGTAGTATCACCGTCGGAGAGACCCAGTACTTC. Translating gives CASSITVGETQYF.

This chain links TRBV6-7 with TRBJ1-5, with 7 bases matching TRBD1. TRBV6-7 is assigned to the ORF class and has an uncertain function. CDR3 length equals 16 residues. Trimming took 7 bases from V and 1 from J; bases not matched to a gene: 10. The CDR3 loop is CASTTTGPGSNQPQHF. The CDR3 region has the DNA TGTGCCAGCACCACGACAGGGCCGGGGAGCAATCAGCCCCAGCATTTT.

The CDR3 region is CASSHVVDRGQNMPYEQYV. The CDR3 DNA follows: TGCGCCAGCAGTCATGTCGTAGACAGGGGGCAAAATATGCCCTACGAGCAGTACGTC. The chain couples TRBV23-1 to TRBJ2-7; TRBD1 matches at 10 bases. TRBV23-1 is assigned to the ORF class and has an uncertain function. The CDR3 length is 19 residues. V was pared by 3 bases and J by 2 bases, with 16 bases of the junction left unmatched.

This clonotype was seen just once. The V gene is TRBV29-1, the J gene TRBJ2-2, with TRBD2 matching over 7 bases. With V trimmed by 3 bases and J by 6 bases, 7 bases remained unmatched. Germline CDR1 and CDR2: SQVTM and ANQGSEA. The length of the CDR3 is 14 residues. DNA for the CDR3: TGCAGCGTTGAGGTCCGTGGGGGGGCCGGGGAGCTGTTTTTT. As protein: CSVEVRGGAGELFF.

This chain uses TRBV5-1 with TRBJ2-7; 13 bases map to TRBD2. V shed 2 bases and J 6 bases; nucleotides not matched to a gene: 5. The CDR3 spans 15 residues. Germline assignment: CDR1 SGHRS and CDR2 YFSETQ. In DNA, the CDR3 is TGCGCCAGCAGCTTTGGGACTAGCGGGATTACCGAGCAGTACGTC. The encoded protein is CASSFGTSGITEQYV.

The chain carries TRBV19 and TRBJ1-5; 8 nucleotides agree with TRBD1. V was pared by 5 bases and J by 4 bases, with 7 bases of the junction left unmatched. The CDR3 totals 15 residues. Per the germline V gene, CDR1 is LNHDA and CDR2 is SQIVND (reference sequence). In nucleotides, the CDR3 is TGTGCCAGTAGTGCAAGGGGACAGGAAAATCAGCCCCAGCATTTT. Translation gives CASSARGQENQPQHF.

The chain has TRBV5-1 and TRBJ2-7, with TRBD2 identical over 9 bases. Trimming cost V 2 bases and J 2 bases; bases outside gene matches: 5. This CDR3 spans 15 amino acids. From germline, CDR1 is SGHRS and CDR2 YFSETQ. CDR3 region: CASSFLRLAAYEQYV. The CDR3 DNA reads as TGCGCCAGCAGCTTCCTGAGACTAGCGGCCTACGAGCAGTACGTC.

This rearrangement joins TRBV30 to TRBJ2-3; TRBD1 might be the D (5 bases). CDR3 length: 12 residues. Germline V gene lookup returns CDR1 GTSNPN and CDR2 SVGIG (reference sequence). Trimming pared 5 bases from V and 5 bases from J, leaving 11 bases between. Here the CDR3 reads CAWAQGIDTQYF. The CDR3 DNA reads as TGTGCCTGGGCCCAGGGAATAGATACGCAGTATTTT.

The gene calls are TRBV24-1 and TRBJ2-1, with 9 bases matching TRBD1. Germline assignment: CDR1 KGHDR and CDR2 SFDVKD. The CDR3 length is 15 residues. The V and J ends lost 5 bases and 6 bases, in that order; junction bases with no gene match: 7. CDR3: CATSGGTGLGNEQFF. The CDR3 nucleotides are TGTGCCACCAGTGGGGGGACAGGGTTGGGCAATGAGCAGTTCTTC.

The chain recombines TRBV18 with TRBJ2-3; TRBD1 matches 7 bases. After removal of 2 bases from V and 5 bases from J, the junction contained 10 bases not matched to a gene. Looked up from germline, CDR1 is KGHSH and CDR2 is LQKENI. The CDR3 covers 16 residues. CDR3 coding DNA: TGTGCCAGCTCACCATTGACAGGGCGACGGGTAGATACGCAGTATTTT. Translating it yields CASSPLTGRRVDTQYF. The full variable domain, with the rest looked up from reference TRBV18 and TRBJ2-3, is NAGVMQNPRHLVRRRGQEARLRCSPMKGHSHVYWYRQLPEEGLKFMVYLQKENIIDESGMPKERFSAEFPKEGPSILRIQQVVRGDSAAYFCASSPLTGRRVDTQYFGPGTRLTVL.

The V and J genes are TRBV20-1 and TRBJ2-1, with D perhaps TRBD2 (5 bases). V gave up 6 bases and J gave up 4 bases, with 19 bases separating them. The CDR3 runs to 15 residues. Germline V CDR1 and CDR2: DFQATT, SNEGSKA (reference sequence). The chain's CDR3 is CSAAGRVDLYNEQFF. Here the CDR3 DNA reads TGCAGTGCAGCCGGGCGGGTAGATTTGTACAATGAGCAGTTCTTC.

The chain carries TRBV29-1 and TRBJ2-5; D possibly corresponds to TRBD2 (6 bases). Trimming left V 1 base short and J 7 bases short, with 22 bases between. This CDR3 is 16 amino acids long. Germline V CDR1 and CDR2: SQVTM, ANQGSEA. CDR3 sequence: CSVEVRRGTSRGTQYF. The CDR3 region has the DNA TGCAGCGTTGAAGTGCGGAGGGGCACAAGCCGGGGGACCCAGTACTTC.